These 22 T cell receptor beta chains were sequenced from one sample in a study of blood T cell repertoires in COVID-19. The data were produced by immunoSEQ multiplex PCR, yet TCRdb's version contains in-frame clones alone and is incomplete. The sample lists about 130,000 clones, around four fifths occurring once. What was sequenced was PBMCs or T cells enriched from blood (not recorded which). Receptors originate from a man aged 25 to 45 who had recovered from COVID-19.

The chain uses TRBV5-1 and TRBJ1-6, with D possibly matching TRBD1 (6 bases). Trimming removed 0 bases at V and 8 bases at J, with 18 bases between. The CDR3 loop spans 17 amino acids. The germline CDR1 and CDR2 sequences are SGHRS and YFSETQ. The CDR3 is CASSLGASSGVDSPLHF. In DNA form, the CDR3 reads TGCGCCAGCAGCTTGGGAGCATCGTCAGGGGTGGATTCACCCCTCCACTTT.

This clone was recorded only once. Written as DNA, the CDR3 is TGTGCCAGCAGCCAGCGGACTAGCGGCTACGAGCAGTACTTC. Residues: CASSQRTSGYEQYF. V usage is TRBV7-2 and J usage is TRBJ2-7; 10 nucleotides align to TRBD2. J was trimmed by 3 bases and V by 5 bases; bases with no gene match: 4. Germline V gene sequence: CDR1 SGHTA, CDR2 FQGNSA. This CDR3 is built from 14 residues.

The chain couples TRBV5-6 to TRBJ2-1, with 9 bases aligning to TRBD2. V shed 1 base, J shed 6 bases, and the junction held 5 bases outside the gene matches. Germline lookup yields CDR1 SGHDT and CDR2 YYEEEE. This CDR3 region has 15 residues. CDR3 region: CASSLYAGGVNEQFF. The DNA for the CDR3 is TGTGCCAGCAGCTTGTACGCGGGAGGGGTCAATGAGCAGTTCTTC.

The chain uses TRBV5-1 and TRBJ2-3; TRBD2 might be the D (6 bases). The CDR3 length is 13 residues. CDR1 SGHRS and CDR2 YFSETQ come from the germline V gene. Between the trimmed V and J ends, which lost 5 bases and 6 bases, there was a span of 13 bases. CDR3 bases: TGCGCCAGCAGTTGGCCTGGGGGGGATACGCAGTATTTT. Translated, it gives CASSWPGGDTQYF.

CDR3 bases: TGTGCCAGCAGTGAACGGGGGGGATGGAGCACTGAAGCTTTCTTT. It is translated as CASSERGGWSTEAFF. The chain joins TRBV2 to TRBJ1-1, with D tentatively TRBD1 (5 bases). Trimming took 2 bases from V and 4 from J, leaving 14 bases between them. The CDR3 spans 15 residues. CDR1 SNHLY and CDR2 FYNNEI come from the germline V gene.

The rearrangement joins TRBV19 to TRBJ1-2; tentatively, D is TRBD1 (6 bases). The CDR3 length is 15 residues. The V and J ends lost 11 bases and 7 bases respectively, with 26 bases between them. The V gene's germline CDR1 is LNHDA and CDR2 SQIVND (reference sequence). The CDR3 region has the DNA TGTGCCCGTCACGGGGGGGGCAGCCTTCGGGGTGGCTACACCTTC. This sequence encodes CARHGGGSLRGGYTF.

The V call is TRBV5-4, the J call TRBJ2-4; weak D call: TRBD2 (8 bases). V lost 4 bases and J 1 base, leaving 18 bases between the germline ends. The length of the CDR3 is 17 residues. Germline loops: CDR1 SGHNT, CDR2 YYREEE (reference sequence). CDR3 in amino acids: CASSPSGGGPAKNIQYF. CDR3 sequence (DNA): TGTGCCAGCAGCCCTTCGGGAGGGGGCCCGGCCAAAAACATTCAGTACTTC.

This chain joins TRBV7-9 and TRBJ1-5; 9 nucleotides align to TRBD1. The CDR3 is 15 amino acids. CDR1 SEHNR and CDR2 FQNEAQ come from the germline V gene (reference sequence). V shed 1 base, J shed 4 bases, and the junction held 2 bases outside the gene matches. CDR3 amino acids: CASSLGTGANQPQHF. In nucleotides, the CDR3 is TGTGCCAGCAGCTTAGGGACAGGGGCAAATCAGCCCCAGCATTTT.

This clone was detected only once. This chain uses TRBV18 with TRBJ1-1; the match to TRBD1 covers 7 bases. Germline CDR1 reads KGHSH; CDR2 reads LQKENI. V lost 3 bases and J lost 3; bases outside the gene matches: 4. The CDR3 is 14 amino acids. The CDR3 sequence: CASSPTGSDTEAFF. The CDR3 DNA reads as TGTGCCAGCTCACCGACAGGGTCCGACACTGAAGCTTTCTTT.

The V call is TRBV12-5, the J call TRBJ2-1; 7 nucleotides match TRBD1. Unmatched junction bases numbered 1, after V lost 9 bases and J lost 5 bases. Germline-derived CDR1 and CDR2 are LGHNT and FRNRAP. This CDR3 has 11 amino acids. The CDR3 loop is CASTGDNEQFF. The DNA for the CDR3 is TGTGCTAGCACAGGGGACAATGAGCAGTTCTTC.

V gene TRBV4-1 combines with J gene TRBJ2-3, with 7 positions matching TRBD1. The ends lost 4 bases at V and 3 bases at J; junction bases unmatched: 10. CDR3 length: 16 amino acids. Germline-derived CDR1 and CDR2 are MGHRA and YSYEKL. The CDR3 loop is CASSPGQARSTDTQYF. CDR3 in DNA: TGCGCCAGCAGCCCTGGACAGGCGCGTAGTACAGATACGCAGTATTTT.

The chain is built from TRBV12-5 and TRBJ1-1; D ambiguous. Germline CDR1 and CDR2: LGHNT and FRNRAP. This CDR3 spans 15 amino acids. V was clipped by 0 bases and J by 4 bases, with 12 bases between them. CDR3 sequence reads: CASGLVTGVATEAFF. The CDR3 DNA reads TGTGCTAGTGGTTTGGTCACCGGGGTTGCCACTGAAGCTTTCTTT.

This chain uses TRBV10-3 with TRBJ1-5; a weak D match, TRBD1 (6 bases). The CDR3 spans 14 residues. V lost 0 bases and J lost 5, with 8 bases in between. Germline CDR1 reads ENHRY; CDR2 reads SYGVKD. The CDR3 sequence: CAISESQGYQPQHF. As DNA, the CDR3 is TGTGCCATCAGTGAGTCACAGGGATATCAGCCCCAGCATTTT.

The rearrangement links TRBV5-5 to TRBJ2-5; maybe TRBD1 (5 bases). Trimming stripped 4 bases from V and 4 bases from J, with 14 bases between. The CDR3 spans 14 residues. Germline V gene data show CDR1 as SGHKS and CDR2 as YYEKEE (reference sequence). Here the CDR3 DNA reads TGTGCCAGCAGCGTGGGCCCAGGGCCAGAGACCCAGTACTTC. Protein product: CASSVGPGPETQYF.

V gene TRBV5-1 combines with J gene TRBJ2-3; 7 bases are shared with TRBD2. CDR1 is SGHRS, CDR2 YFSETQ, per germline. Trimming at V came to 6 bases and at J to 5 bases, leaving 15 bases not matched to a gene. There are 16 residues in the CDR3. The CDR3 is CASTEDSGRAGDTQYF. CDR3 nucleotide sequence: TGCGCCAGCACCGAGGATTCGGGGAGGGCGGGAGATACGCAGTATTTT. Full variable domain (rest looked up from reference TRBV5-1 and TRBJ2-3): KAGVTQTPRYLIKTRGQQVTLSCSPISGHRSVSWYQQTPGQGLQFLFEYFSETQRNKGNFPGRFSGRQFSNSRSEMNVSTLELGDSALYLCASTEDSGRAGDTQYFGPGTRLTVL.

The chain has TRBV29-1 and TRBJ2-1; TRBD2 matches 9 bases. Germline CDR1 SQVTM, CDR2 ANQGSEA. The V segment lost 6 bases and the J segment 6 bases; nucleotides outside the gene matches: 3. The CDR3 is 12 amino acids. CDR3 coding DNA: TGCAGCGTGAATAGCGGGAGCAATGAGCAGTTCTTC. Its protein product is CSVNSGSNEQFF.

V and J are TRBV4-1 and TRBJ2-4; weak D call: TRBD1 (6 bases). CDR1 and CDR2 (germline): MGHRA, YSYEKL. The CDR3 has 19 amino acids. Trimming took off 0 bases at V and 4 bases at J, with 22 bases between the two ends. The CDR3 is CASSQDPTLAGEGKNIQYF. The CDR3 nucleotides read TGCGCCAGCAGCCAAGACCCGACCCTCGCAGGGGAAGGGAAAAACATTCAGTACTTC.

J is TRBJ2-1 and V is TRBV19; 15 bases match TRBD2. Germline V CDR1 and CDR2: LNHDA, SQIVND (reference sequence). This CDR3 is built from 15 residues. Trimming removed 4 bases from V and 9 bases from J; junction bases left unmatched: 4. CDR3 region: CASSKRGLAGGEQFF. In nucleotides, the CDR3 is TGTGCCAGTAGTAAGAGGGGACTAGCGGGAGGTGAGCAGTTCTTC.

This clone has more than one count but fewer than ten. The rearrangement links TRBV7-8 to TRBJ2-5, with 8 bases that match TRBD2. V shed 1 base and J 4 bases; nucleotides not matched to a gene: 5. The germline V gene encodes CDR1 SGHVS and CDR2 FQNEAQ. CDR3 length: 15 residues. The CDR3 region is CASSLDTSGRETQYF. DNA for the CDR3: TGTGCCAGCAGCTTAGATACTAGCGGCCGAGAGACCCAGTACTTC. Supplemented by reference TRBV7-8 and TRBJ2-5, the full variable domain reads GAGVSQSPRYKVAKRGQDVALRCDPISGHVSLFWYQQALGQGPEFLTYFQNEAQLDKSGLPSDRFFAERPEGSVSTLKIQRTQQEDSAVYLCASSLDTSGRETQYFGPGTRLLVL.

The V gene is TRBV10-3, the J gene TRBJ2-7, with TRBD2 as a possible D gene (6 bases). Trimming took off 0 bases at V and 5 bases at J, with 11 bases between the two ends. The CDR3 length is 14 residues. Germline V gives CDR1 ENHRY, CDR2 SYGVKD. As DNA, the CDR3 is TGTGCCATCAGTGAGTCGCACGGGGGTGACGAGCAGTACGTC. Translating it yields CAISESHGGDEQYV.

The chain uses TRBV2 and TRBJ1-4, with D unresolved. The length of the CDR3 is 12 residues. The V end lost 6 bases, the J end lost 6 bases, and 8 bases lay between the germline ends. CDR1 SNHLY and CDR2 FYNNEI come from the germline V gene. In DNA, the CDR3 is TGTGCCAGCAGGAACCTATATGAAAAACTGTTTTTT. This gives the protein CASRNLYEKLFF.

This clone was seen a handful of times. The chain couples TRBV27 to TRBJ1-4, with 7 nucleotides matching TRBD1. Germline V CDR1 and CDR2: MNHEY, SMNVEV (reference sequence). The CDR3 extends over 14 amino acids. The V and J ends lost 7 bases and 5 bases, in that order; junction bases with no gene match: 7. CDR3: CASNRDSQNEKLFF. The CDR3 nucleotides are TGTGCCAGCAACCGGGACAGCCAAAATGAAAAACTGTTTTTT.